This TCR beta chain stems from a study of T-cell reconstitution after alpha-beta-depleted transplantation in children. Unique molecular identifiers tagged the TCRbeta library. A single record per CDR3 protein comes from TCRdb applying MiXCR to the PCR reads. The sample lists about 610,000 distinct CDR3 sequences; over 25% were seen once. Trimming at V came to 4 bases and at J to 4 bases, leaving 6 bases not matched to a gene. Germline CDR1 reads SGHRS; CDR2 reads YFSETQ. The CDR3 has 16 residues. The sample was PBMCs, taken before TCRalphabeta/CD19-depleted stem cell transplant. The sequence came from a boy less than two years old with Wiskott-Aldrich syndrome, due to receive a stem cell transplant. This chain uses TRBV5-1 with TRBJ2-2; 11 positions agree with TRBD2. The CDR3 DNA reads as TGCGCCAGCAGCCTAACTAGCGGGAGTGTCACCGGGGAGCTGTTTTTT. Protein sequence: CASSLTSGSVTGELFF. The complete variable domain, with remaining parts taken from reference TRBV5-1 and TRBJ2-2, reads KAGVTQTPRYLIKTRGQQVTLSCSPISGHRSVSWYQQTPGQGLQFLFEYFSETQRNKGNFPGRFSGRQFSNSRSEMNVSTLELGDSALYLCASSLTSGSVTGELFFGEGSRLTVL.